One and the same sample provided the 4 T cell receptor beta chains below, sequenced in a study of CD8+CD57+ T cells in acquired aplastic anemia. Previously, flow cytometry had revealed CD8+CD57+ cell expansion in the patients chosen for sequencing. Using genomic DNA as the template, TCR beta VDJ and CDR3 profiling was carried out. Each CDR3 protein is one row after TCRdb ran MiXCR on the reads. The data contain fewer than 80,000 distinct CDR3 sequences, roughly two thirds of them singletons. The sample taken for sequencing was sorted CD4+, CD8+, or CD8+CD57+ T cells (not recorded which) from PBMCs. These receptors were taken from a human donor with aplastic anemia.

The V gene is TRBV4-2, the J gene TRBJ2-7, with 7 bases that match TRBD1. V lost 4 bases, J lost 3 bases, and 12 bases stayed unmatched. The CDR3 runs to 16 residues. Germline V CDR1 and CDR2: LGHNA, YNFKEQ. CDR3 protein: CASSPLPGQVSYEQYF. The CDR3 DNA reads TGTGCCAGCAGCCCCCTTCCCGGACAGGTTAGCTACGAGCAGTACTTC.

CDR3: CATSPGGDYGYTF. The CDR3 nucleotides are TGTGCCACCAGTCCAGGGGGCGACTATGGCTACACCTTC. The chain recombines TRBV24-1 with TRBJ1-2; 8 nucleotides align to TRBD1. Germline assignment: CDR1 KGHDR and CDR2 SFDVKD. The CDR3 runs to 13 residues. Germline trimming cut 6 bases from V and 3 bases from J; bases unmatched to any gene: 2.

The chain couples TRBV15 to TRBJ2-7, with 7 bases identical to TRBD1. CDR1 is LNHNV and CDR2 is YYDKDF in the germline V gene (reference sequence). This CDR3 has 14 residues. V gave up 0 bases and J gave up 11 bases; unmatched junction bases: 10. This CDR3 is CATSREGGTFPEYF. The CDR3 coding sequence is TGTGCCACCAGCAGAGAAGGGGGCACATTTCCGGAGTACTTC.

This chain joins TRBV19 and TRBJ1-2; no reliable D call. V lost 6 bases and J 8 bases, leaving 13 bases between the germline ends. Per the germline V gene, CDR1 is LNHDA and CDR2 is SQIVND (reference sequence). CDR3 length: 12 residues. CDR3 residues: CASRSSGYGYTF. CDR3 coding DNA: TGTGCCAGTAGGAGTAGTGGATACGGCTACACCTTC.